A selection of T cell receptor beta chains follows, all from one sample in a study of PD-1 blockade in classical Hodgkin lymphoma. The assay was immunoSEQ multiplex PCR, and TCRdb's table has in-frame clones only and misses some. The sample consists of about 20,000 clones, about 80% of them appearing once. The input for sequencing was peripheral blood mononuclear cells (PBMCs), taken before the fourth cycle of nivolumab. These receptors originate from a human donor with classical Hodgkin lymphoma. Each CDR3 is given with its conserved first and last residue. D genes are given only for firm matches. Expanded clones are given a class, and other clones once, few, many or no size at all.

J	D	size	length	V	CDR3	DNA
TRBJ2-5	.	once	13	TRBV7-7	CASSFGFQETQYF	TGTGCCAGCAGCTTCGGCTTCCAAGAGACCCAGTACTTC
TRBJ2-5	.	.	14	TRBV27	CASSFRGYQETQYF	TGTGCCAGCAGTTTTCGGGGATACCAAGAGACCCAGTACTTC
TRBJ2-1	TRBD2	.	16	TRBV2	CASSTRGGPYYNEQFF	TGTGCCAGCAGTACTCGGGGGGGCCCTTACTACAATGAGCAGTTCTTC
TRBJ1-2	TRBD1	.	13	TRBV5-4	CASSYGTEERDTF	TGTGCCAGCAGCTACGGGACAGAAGAGCGGGACACCTTC
TRBJ1-6	TRBD1	.	14	TRBV5-1	CASSFGTGGSPLHF	TGCGCCAGCAGCTTCGGGACAGGGGGCTCACCCCTCCACTTT
TRBJ2-5	TRBD2	.	15	TRBV19	CASRTLAGGMETQYF	TGTGCCAGTAGGACTCTAGCGGGAGGGATGGAGACCCAGTACTTC
TRBJ2-7	.	.	13	TRBV7-9	CASTPGDSYEQYF	TGTGCCAGCACCCCGGGAGATTCCTACGAGCAGTACTTC
TRBJ2-1	.	.	15	TRBV4-2	CASSQEGTSVNEQFF	TGTGCCAGCAGCCAAGAGGGGACCTCGGTCAATGAGCAGTTCTTC
TRBJ1-1	.	.	18	TRBV4-1	CASSQDRSSGPSIAEAFF	TGCGCCAGCAGCCAAGATAGGAGCTCAGGACCGTCTATCGCTGAAGCTTTCTTT
TRBJ2-5	.	.	14	TRBV7-3	CASSPTGLQETQYF	TGTGCCAGCAGCCCAACAGGGTTACAAGAGACCCAGTACTTC
TRBJ1-2	.	.	13	TRBV28	CASTQDSYHGYTF	TGTGCCAGCACCCAGGACAGCTATCATGGCTACACCTTC
TRBJ1-1	TRBD1	.	17	TRBV5-1	CASSSSRGPPKNTEAFF	TGCGCCAGCAGCTCCAGCAGGGGGCCCCCTAAGAACACTGAAGCTTTCTTT
TRBJ2-7	.	.	12	TRBV7-9	CASSLSGDEQYF	TGTGCCAGCAGCTTGTCAGGGGACGAGCAGTACTTC
TRBJ2-2	.	.	15	TRBV25-1	CASSRTGTATGELFF	TGTGCCAGCAGCAGAACGGGGACCGCCACCGGGGAGCTGTTTTTT
TRBJ2-7	.	.	17	TRBV7-9	CASSTAGSPKGSYEQYF	TGTGCCAGCAGCACGGCCGGGTCCCCCAAGGGCTCCTACGAGCAGTACTTC
TRBJ2-5	.	.	12	TRBV2	CATHRGQETQYF	TGTGCCACCCATCGGGGTCAAGAGACCCAGTACTTC
TRBJ2-5	TRBD1	.	16	TRBV5-1	CASSSGTGPFQETQYF	TGCGCCAGCAGCTCGGGGACAGGACCCTTCCAAGAGACCCAGTACTTC
TRBJ2-1	TRBD1	.	15	TRBV6-9	CASRPPDRRYNEQFF	TGTGCCAGCAGACCCCCGGACAGGAGATACAATGAGCAGTTCTTC
TRBJ2-7	TRBD1	.	14	TRBV6-5	CASSPDRGPYEQYF	TGTGCCAGCAGTCCGGACAGGGGCCCCTACGAGCAGTACTTC
TRBJ2-1	.	.	13	TRBV9	CASGNRQYNEQFF	TGTGCCAGCGGGAACAGACAGTACAATGAGCAGTTCTTC
TRBJ2-5	.	.	12	TRBV28	CASSLYRETQYF	TGTGCCAGCAGTTTATACCGAGAGACCCAGTACTTC
TRBJ2-5	.	.	14	TRBV5-1	CASSPGSTQETQYF	TGCGCCAGCAGCCCGGGCAGCACTCAAGAGACCCAGTACTTC
TRBJ2-1	.	.	14	TRBV10-1	CASSEPGIHNEQFF	TGCGCCAGCAGTGAGCCCGGGATCCACAATGAGCAGTTCTTC
TRBJ1-5	.	.	12	TRBV28	CASEGPNQPQHF	TGTGCCAGCGAGGGGCCCAATCAGCCCCAGCATTTT
TRBJ1-3	.	.	15	TRBV14	CASSQTQGSGNTIYF	TGTGCCAGCAGCCAAACCCAGGGTTCCGGAAACACCATATATTTT
TRBJ2-7	TRBD1	.	13	TRBV16	CASSQDRGQEQYF	TGTGCCAGCAGCCAAGACAGGGGCCAAGAGCAGTACTTC
TRBJ2-5	.	.	14	TRBV7-9	CASSSGLGLETQYF	TGTGCCAGCAGCTCTGGACTGGGGTTGGAGACCCAGTACTTC
TRBJ1-5	.	.	16	TRBV18	CASSPLGTPPNQPQHF	TGTGCCAGCTCACCACTCGGGACACCGCCCAATCAGCCCCAGCATTTT
TRBJ2-5	TRBD1	.	11	TRBV30	CAWDREETQYF	TGTGCCTGGGACAGGGAAGAGACCCAGTACTTC